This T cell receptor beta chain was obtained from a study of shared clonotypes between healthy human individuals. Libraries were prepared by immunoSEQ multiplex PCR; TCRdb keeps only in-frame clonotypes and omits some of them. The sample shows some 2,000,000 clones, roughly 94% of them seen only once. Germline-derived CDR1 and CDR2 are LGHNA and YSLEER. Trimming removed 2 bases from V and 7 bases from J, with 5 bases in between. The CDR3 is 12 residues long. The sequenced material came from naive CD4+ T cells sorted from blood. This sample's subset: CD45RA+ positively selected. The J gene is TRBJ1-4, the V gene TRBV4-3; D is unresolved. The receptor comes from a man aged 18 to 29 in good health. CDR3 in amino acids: CASSQNGEKLFF. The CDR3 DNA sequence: TGCGCCAGCAGCCAAAACGGTGAAAAACTGTTTTTT.